This TCR beta chain derives from a study of PD-L1 blockade in urothelial cancer. Time point meaning: pretreatment peripheral blood. TCRdb keeps only in-frame clones here, not all; method: immunoSEQ multiplex PCR. The sample contains around 70,000 clones, 65% to 85% of which appear only once. Germline V CDR1 and CDR2: LNHDA, SQIVND (reference sequence). Trimming removed 6 bases from V and 1 base from J; junction bases left unmatched: 15. This CDR3 contains 20 residues. This chain links TRBV19 with TRBJ2-1; 13 nucleotides line up with TRBD2. The sequencing used PBMCs, collected around atezolizumab (anti-PD-L1) treatment. The source is a woman in her 70s with urothelial cancer. The CDR3 coding sequence is TGTGCCAGTAGACAGGCCCATGGACTAGCGGGAGCGGGATCCTACAATGAGCAGTTCTTC. Translating gives CASRQAHGLAGAGSYNEQFF.